Listed here are 25 T cell receptor beta chains from one sample, sequenced in a study of Ad26.COV2.S vaccination and SARS-CoV-2 variants. The assay was immunoSEQ multiplex PCR, and TCRdb's table has in-frame clones only and misses some. Seen here are tens of thousands of clones, around 82% observed once, and the top ten hold roughly 15%. This material consisted of peripheral blood, taken after recovery from COVID-19. Receptors were obtained from a human donor who had recovered from COVID-19.

This chain links TRBV25-1 with TRBJ2-1; D is uncertain. Germline loops: CDR1 MGHDK, CDR2 SYGVNS. The V end was cut by 4 bases, the J end by 7 bases, with 5 bases between. The CDR3 loop spans 11 amino acids. In nucleotides, the CDR3 is TGTGCCAGCAGTGTTGGTAATGAGCAGTTCTTC. This codes for CASSVGNEQFF.

The V and J genes are TRBV9 and TRBJ1-6, with TRBD1 matching over 7 bases. The CDR3 contains 16 residues. Trimming at V came to 4 bases and at J to 7 bases, leaving 11 bases not matched to a gene. CDR1 SGDLS and CDR2 YYNGEE come from the germline V gene. CDR3 sequence: CASSTNRDSRNSPLHF. CDR3 nucleotides: TGTGCCAGCAGCACCAACCGGGACAGTCGCAATTCACCCCTCCACTTT.

V usage is TRBV27 and J usage is TRBJ2-7; D tentatively reads TRBD1 or TRBD2 (5 bases each). V lost 1 base to trimming and J lost 2 bases, with 12 bases between them. The CDR3 has 15 residues. The V gene's germline CDR1 is MNHEY and CDR2 SMNVEV (reference sequence). Written as DNA, the CDR3 is TGTGCCAGCAGTTTATTCGGGACCGCCCCCTACGAGCAGTACTTC. Translating it yields CASSLFGTAPYEQYF.

The chain joins TRBV28 to TRBJ2-5, with TRBD2 identical over 14 bases. Germline V CDR1 and CDR2: MDHEN, SYDVKM. The CDR3 loop spans 15 amino acids. Unmatched junction bases numbered 6, after V lost 5 bases and J lost 7 bases. The CDR3 sequence is CASSPTTSGRGTQYF. CDR3 bases: TGTGCCAGCAGTCCGACGACTAGCGGGAGGGGGACCCAGTACTTC.

V gene TRBV19 combines with J gene TRBJ2-1, with D perhaps given as TRBD1 or TRBD2 (5 bases each). Germline V gives CDR1 LNHDA, CDR2 SQIVND (reference sequence). The V gene lost 8 bases and the J gene lost 6 bases, with 23 bases spanning the gap. The length of the CDR3 is 16 residues. CDR3 DNA: TGTGCCAGTGGATGGTATCGGGACCGCTTTTCCAATGAGCAGTTCTTC. Translating gives CASGWYRDRFSNEQFF.

The rearrangement uses TRBV28 and TRBJ1-2; TRBD1 is a possible D gene (6 bases). Germline CDR1 and CDR2: MDHEN and SYDVKM. The ends were cut back, 5 bases at V and 7 bases at J, with 20 bases in the middle. The CDR3 loop spans 15 amino acids. The DNA for the CDR3 is TGTGCCAGCAGTACATACAGGGTTGCCCGCCGTGGCTACACCTTC. Amino acids: CASSTYRVARRGYTF.

The J gene is TRBJ1-1, the V gene TRBV19; the match to TRBD1 covers 11 bases. Trimming cost V 8 bases and J 1 base; bases outside gene matches: 12. The CDR3 sequence is 17 residues long. Germline values: CDR1 LNHDA, CDR2 SQIVND (reference sequence). The CDR3 spells CASCLRRDRGTNTEAFF. The CDR3 region has the DNA TGTGCCAGTTGTTTACGTCGGGACAGGGGGACGAACACTGAAGCTTTCTTT.

This sequence joins TRBV11-3 and TRBJ2-3, with D possibly being TRBD2 (6 bases). This CDR3 contains 20 residues. With 3 bases removed from V and 3 bases from J, the gap between germline ends came to 28 bases. Germline lookup yields CDR1 SGHNT and CDR2 YENEEA. The CDR3 DNA is TGTGCCAGCAGCTTCTTCACCTTCGGCGGGTCTAGCGTTTATACAGATACGCAGTATTTT. This gives the protein CASSFFTFGGSSVYTDTQYF.

This sequence joins TRBV20-1 and TRBJ1-1; D call uncertain. This CDR3 is built from 14 residues. The V end was cut by 3 bases, the J end by 5 bases, with 16 bases between. The germline V gene has CDR1 DFQATT and CDR2 SNEGSKA (reference sequence). The CDR3 DNA reads TGCAGTGCTAGTCAGATCACTATCGGGACTGAAGCTTTCTTT. It codes for CSASQITIGTEAFF.

The rearrangement uses TRBV11-2 and TRBJ1-1, with D uncertain. Trimming shortened V by 7 bases and J by 1 base, and 7 bases separated the two germline ends. The CDR3 consists of 12 residues. Germline CDR1 SGHAT, CDR2 FQNNGV. The CDR3 sequence: CASTTWNTEAFF. In DNA, the CDR3 is TGTGCCAGCACCACCTGGAACACTGAAGCTTTCTTT.

The chain links TRBV6-2 or TRBV6-3 to TRBJ2-4; 12 bases align to TRBD2. J lost 7 bases, V lost 2 bases, and 9 bases had no gene match. The CDR3 runs 17 residues. Germline CDR1 MNHEY, CDR2 SVGEGT. The CDR3: CASSYASGRAWENIQYF. In DNA form, the CDR3 reads TGTGCCAGCAGTTACGCTAGCGGGAGGGCCTGGGAGAACATTCAGTACTTC.

The V call is TRBV5-4, the J call TRBJ1-6, with a tentative D call TRBD1 (5 bases). V was trimmed by 4 bases and J by 14 bases, leaving 22 bases between them. This CDR3 region has 15 residues. CDR1 is SGHNT, CDR2 YYREEE, per germline (reference sequence). The chain's CDR3 is CASSQTLGAGPALHF. In DNA, the CDR3 is TGTGCCAGCAGCCAAACGCTTGGGGCCGGTCCAGCCCTCCACTTT.

The chain employs TRBV20-1 and TRBJ1-1; D is perhaps TRBD1 (6 bases). V shed 5 bases and J shed 11 bases, with 15 bases lying between them. Germline CDR1 DFQATT, CDR2 SNEGSKA (reference sequence). The CDR3 extends over 11 amino acids. The CDR3 nucleotides are TGCAGTGCTGGGTTACAGGGTAGGGCTTTCTTT. Translated, it gives CSAGLQGRAFF.

This chain links TRBV3-1 (or the pseudogene TRBV3-2) with TRBJ2-2, with 7 bases matching TRBD2. Germline loops: CDR1 LGHDT, CDR2 YNNKEL (reference sequence). This CDR3 spans 14 amino acids. The V segment lost 4 bases and the J segment 6 bases; nucleotides outside the gene matches: 5. The CDR3 DNA sequence: TGTGCCAGCAGCCCCCGGGGGGTCGCCGGGGAGCTGTTTTTT. Its translation is CASSPRGVAGELFF.

The chain joins TRBV7-3 to TRBJ1-1; possibly TRBD1 for D (5 bases). Germline CDR1 SGHTA, CDR2 FQGTGA. The CDR3 extends over 14 amino acids. V was clipped by 5 bases and J by 4 bases, with 14 bases between them. This CDR3 reads CASSPLGGGTEAFF. The CDR3 region has the DNA TGTGCCAGCAGCCCACTGGGGGGGGGCACTGAAGCTTTCTTT.

This chain links TRBV24-1 with TRBJ2-6; possible D gene TRBD2, 6 bases. There are 15 residues in the CDR3. The germline V and J ends were trimmed by 9 bases and 2 bases, with 13 bases remaining between them. The germline V gene has CDR1 KGHDR and CDR2 SFDVKD. Written as DNA, the CDR3 is TGTGCCACCGGGGGTCCGGGAGCTGGGGCCAACGTCCTGACTTTC. Protein: CATGGPGAGANVLTF.

This clone was observed a single time. The CDR3 nucleotides are TGTGCCCGATACGGGGGAAGGGACAATAATTCACCCCTCCACTTT. This encodes CARYGGRDNNSPLHF. The chain combines TRBV19 with TRBJ1-6; D is possibly TRBD1 (6 bases). Germline CDR1 reads LNHDA; CDR2 reads SQIVND (reference sequence). Trimming stripped 11 bases from V and 5 bases from J, with 19 bases between. The CDR3 runs to 15 residues.

The rearrangement joins TRBV12-5 to TRBJ2-7; TRBD2 is a possible D gene (6 bases). With 10 bases removed from V and 3 bases from J, the gap between germline ends came to 10 bases. Looked up from germline, CDR1 is LGHNT and CDR2 is FRNRAP. The CDR3 length is 11 residues. DNA for the CDR3: TGTGCTACCGGGACTGGCTACGAGCAGTACTTC. The encoded protein is CATGTGYEQYF.

The chain carries TRBV11-2 and TRBJ2-7; unclear D gene. This CDR3 has 11 residues. Trimming removed 0 bases from V and 5 bases from J, with 2 bases in between. Germline CDR1 SGHAT, CDR2 FQNNGV. The CDR3 loop reads CASSLDNEQYF. CDR3 sequence (DNA): TGTGCCAGCAGCTTAGATAACGAGCAGTACTTC.

The gene calls are TRBV7-6 and TRBJ2-7; 12 bases align to TRBD2. The CDR3 consists of 15 residues. Germline assignment: CDR1 SGHVS and CDR2 FNYEAQ. V lost 5 bases and J lost 5; bases outside the gene matches: 7. The CDR3 loop reads CASSHGLAGKDEQYF. The CDR3 bases are TGTGCCAGCAGCCACGGACTAGCGGGAAAGGACGAGCAGTACTTC.

The chain couples TRBV7-2 to TRBJ2-1; unclear D gene. Germline lookup yields CDR1 SGHTA and CDR2 FQGNSA. Trimming left V 5 bases short and J 8 bases short, with 16 bases between. The CDR3 consists of 14 residues. CDR3 sequence (DNA): TGTGCCAGCAGCGCTGAGGTCCGGCGGCATGAGCAGTTCTTC. This translates into CASSAEVRRHEQFF.

The chain employs TRBV2 and TRBJ2-7, with D maybe TRBD2 (5 bases). Germline lookup yields CDR1 SNHLY and CDR2 FYNNEI. Trimming took off 5 bases at V and 2 bases at J, with 16 bases between the two ends. The CDR3 has 15 amino acids. The CDR3 region is CASSLKRSHPYEQYF. The CDR3 DNA is TGTGCCAGCAGTTTGAAGCGGAGCCATCCCTACGAGCAGTACTTC.

V and J are TRBV5-6 and TRBJ2-7; TRBD1 aligns across 7 bases. The CDR3 runs 15 residues. The trim removed 1 base at V and 3 bases at J, leaving 7 bases unmatched. Looked up from germline, CDR1 is SGHDT and CDR2 is YYEEEE. The CDR3 protein is CASSLSQGINYEQYF. CDR3 sequence (DNA): TGTGCCAGCAGCTTGTCACAGGGGATTAACTACGAGCAGTACTTC. The full variable domain, in which reference TRBV5-6 and TRBJ2-7 provide the parts outside the CDR3, is DAGVTQSPTHLIKTRGQQVTLRCSPKSGHDTVSWYQQALGQGPQFIFQYYEEEERQRGNFPDRFSGHQFPNYSSELNVNALLLGDSALYLCASSLSQGINYEQYFGPGTRLTVT.

The V call is TRBV6-2 or TRBV6-3, the J call TRBJ1-2; D not certain. The CDR3 is 13 residues long. CDR1 MNHEY and CDR2 SVGEGT come from the germline V gene. Deletions cut 2 bases from V and 0 bases from J, with 4 bases between. The CDR3 nucleotides read TGTGCCAGCAGTTACCAAGCTAACTATGGCTACACCTTC. This codes for CASSYQANYGYTF.

This chain uses TRBV2 with TRBJ2-2, with 14 bases identical to TRBD2. The CDR3 spans 16 residues. V was pared by 7 bases and J by 6 bases, with 7 bases of the junction left unmatched. Germline V CDR1 and CDR2: SNHLY, FYNNEI. The CDR3 here is CASNREGLAGAGELFF. The CDR3 DNA is TGTGCCAGCAACAGGGAGGGACTAGCGGGAGCCGGGGAGCTGTTTTTT.